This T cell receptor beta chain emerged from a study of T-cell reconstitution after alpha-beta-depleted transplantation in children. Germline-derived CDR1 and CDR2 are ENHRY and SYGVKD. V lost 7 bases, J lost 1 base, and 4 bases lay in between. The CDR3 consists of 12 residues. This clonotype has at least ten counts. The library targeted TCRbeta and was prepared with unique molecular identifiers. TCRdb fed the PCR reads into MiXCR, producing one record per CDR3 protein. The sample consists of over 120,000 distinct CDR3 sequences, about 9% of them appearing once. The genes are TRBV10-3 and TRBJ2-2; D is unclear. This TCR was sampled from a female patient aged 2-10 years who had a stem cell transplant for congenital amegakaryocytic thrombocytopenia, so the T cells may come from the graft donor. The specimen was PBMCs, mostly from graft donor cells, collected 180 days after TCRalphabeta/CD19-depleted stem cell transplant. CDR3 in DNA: TGTGCCATCATCGGGAACACCGGGGAGCTGTTTTTT. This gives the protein CAIIGNTGELFF.